This T cell receptor (beta chain) was captured by sequencing in a study of vaccination and CD4 T cells after COVID-19. Study context: Sampling that followed vaccination took place a median approximately 72 days after dose two, within a range of 14 to 241. Overlapping spike pools from SARS-CoV-2 and HCoV-NL63, HCoV-OC43 and HCoV-229E served as culture stimuli.

In regard to this clonotype: Its target is unknown.

Cultured CD4+ T cells had their DNA profiled by the Oncomine TCR Beta short-read assay. TCRdb used MiXCR to reprocess the PCR reads, holding one entry per CDR3 protein. The data hold over 8,000 distinct CDR3 sequences, with around 60% observed a single time. Treatment described: approximately nine-day PBMC culture with coronavirus spike peptide pools or control peptides (ViraFEST assay). ViraFEST used peptide pools to expand antigen-specific T cells and subsequently sequenced their TCRs. From the 10-day cultures, CD4+ T cells were isolated by negative selection. Sequences were obtained from CD4+ T cells from blood, cultured in vitro. The clonotype comes from a human donor who had recovered from COVID-19.

For the CDR3, the DNA is TGCAGTGCTATTCCGACCAGGATTTACAATGAGCAGTTCTTC. It specifies CSAIPTRIYNEQFF. The V call is TRBV20-1, the J call TRBJ2-1; D uncertain. The CDR3 is made up of 14 amino acids. Germline lookup yields CDR1 DFQATT and CDR2 SNEGSKA (reference sequence). V was cut by 4 bases and J by 4 bases, with 14 bases left in between.